The 8 T cell receptor beta chains below were found in one sample sequenced in a study of T cell repertoires in cytomegalovirus infection. For these TCRs, the target antigens are not known. TCRdb passed the reads through MiXCR, listing each CDR3 protein once. The sample yields around 770,000 distinct CDR3 sequences, about 27% seen once. Sequences were derived from cultured CD8+ T cells from PBMCs, sampled from culture after CMV antigen stimulation. All receptors derive from a human donor in good health (CMV status not recorded). Some clones in this sample may be carry-over from other donors' samples.

This clonotype appeared a few times. CDR3 DNA: TGTGCCAGCAGTTATGGCGGGGTTCATGGCTACACCTTC. Translating it yields CASSYGGVHGYTF. The chain employs TRBV6-5 and TRBJ1-2, with D hard to call. CDR3 size: 13 residues. The germline CDR1 and CDR2 sequences are MNHEY and SVGAGI. V gave up 3 bases and J gave up 6 bases, with 11 bases separating them.

This clonotype was counted at least ten times. The gene calls are TRBV7-6 and TRBJ2-5, with a weak D call TRBD2 (6 bases). The length of the CDR3 is 17 residues. Trimming took 1 base from V and 4 from J, leaving 19 bases between them. Germline loops: CDR1 SGHVS, CDR2 FNYEAQ. The CDR3 bases are TGTGCCAGCAGCTTAGGAGGAGGGACCAGGCCTGCAGAGACCCAGTACTTC. Translating it yields CASSLGGGTRPAETQYF.

The chain joins TRBV12-5 to TRBJ1-1; no clear D. CDR1 LGHNT and CDR2 FRNRAP come from the germline V gene. Trimming left V 1 base short and J 1 base short, with 22 bases between. The CDR3 has 19 amino acids. The CDR3 is CASGLAKRGVEMWNTEAFF. CDR3 nucleotide sequence: TGTGCTAGTGGTTTGGCCAAGCGGGGAGTAGAAATGTGGAACACTGAAGCTTTCTTT.

This clonotype turned up a few times. The chain recombines TRBV7-9 with TRBJ1-2; D unclear. Germline CDR1 and CDR2: SEHNR and FQNEAQ (reference sequence). V shed 2 bases and J shed 0 bases, with 7 bases lying between them. The CDR3 is 14 residues long. The chain's CDR3 is CASSLYNPNYGYTF. DNA of the CDR3: TGTGCCAGCAGCTTATACAACCCTAACTATGGCTACACCTTC.

This rearrangement joins TRBV20-1 to TRBJ1-2; D might be TRBD1 (5 bases). This CDR3 region has 13 residues. Trimming cost V 5 bases and J 6 bases, with 16 bases left between them. Germline-derived CDR1 and CDR2 are DFQATT and SNEGSKA (reference sequence). This CDR3 is CSARAGFRDGYTF. DNA for the CDR3: TGCAGTGCTCGTGCAGGGTTTAGGGATGGCTACACCTTC.

A few counts support this clonotype. The J gene is TRBJ2-5, the V gene TRBV6-5; no clear D gene. V lost 1 base to trimming and J lost 7 bases, with 10 bases between them. The CDR3 has 13 amino acids. Germline V CDR1 and CDR2: MNHEY, SVGAGI. The DNA of the CDR3 is TGTGCCAGCAGTTACTTCGCAGATGGGACCCAGTACTTC. Its translation: CASSYFADGTQYF.

This chain connects TRBV7-9 to TRBJ1-4, with D hard to call. The CDR3 is 14 amino acids. Germline assignment: CDR1 SEHNR and CDR2 FQNEAQ (reference sequence). With 5 bases removed from V and 3 bases from J, the gap between germline ends came to 10 bases. The DNA for the CDR3 is TGTGCCAGCAGCCCCGGACCACCTAATGAAAAACTGTTTTTT. Residues: CASSPGPPNEKLFF.

This clonotype was picked up one time. The chain couples TRBV4-1 to TRBJ2-1, with 8 nucleotides matching TRBD2. The CDR3 consists of 16 residues. Looked up from germline, CDR1 is MGHRA and CDR2 is YSYEKL. V dropped 8 bases and J dropped 3; count of bases not matched to a gene: 12. Here the CDR3 reads CASQEKSAGGYNEQFF. The CDR3 coding sequence is TGCGCCAGCCAAGAGAAGTCGGCGGGGGGCTACAATGAGCAGTTCTTC.